A single sample gave rise to the 9 T cell receptor beta chains below, sequenced in a study of blood T cell repertoires in COVID-19. TCRdb keeps only in-frame clones here, not all; method: immunoSEQ multiplex PCR. The table records roughly 120,000 clones, under 80% of them present only once. Specimen: peripheral blood. These receptors were taken from a man between 65 and 85 years old with acute or convalescent COVID-19.

CDR3 residues: CASSYRAGTGVSGANVLTF. The CDR3 nucleotides read TGTGCCAGCAGTTACCGCGCCGGGACAGGGGTTTCTGGGGCCAACGTCCTGACTTTC. The V gene is TRBV6-2 or TRBV6-3, the J gene TRBJ2-6, with TRBD1 matching over 10 bases. The CDR3 sequence is 19 residues long. From germline, CDR1 is MNHEY and CDR2 SVGEGT. With 2 bases clipped from V and 1 base from J, the junction kept 8 bases outside the gene matches.

This rearrangement joins TRBV28 to TRBJ2-7; possible D gene TRBD1, 5 bases. The CDR3 sequence is 13 residues long. Looked up from germline, CDR1 is MDHEN and CDR2 is SYDVKM. The ends were cut back, 6 bases at V and 2 bases at J, with 11 bases in the middle. CDR3 region: CASRRQFTYEQYF. The CDR3 DNA follows: TGTGCCAGCAGAAGACAGTTCACCTACGAGCAGTACTTC.

The chain recombines TRBV19 with TRBJ1-2; possible D gene TRBD1, 6 bases. Germline values: CDR1 LNHDA, CDR2 SQIVND (reference sequence). CDR3 length: 15 amino acids. With 6 bases removed from V and 6 bases from J, the gap between germline ends came to 20 bases. The CDR3 DNA sequence: TGTGCCAGTAGCCAGGGGAGGGCTGGGAAAGATGGCTACACCTTC. This translates into CASSQGRAGKDGYTF.

CDR3 loop: CASSYSEGDSYGYTF. CDR3 in DNA: TGTGCCAGCAGTTACTCCGAAGGGGATAGCTATGGCTACACCTTC. The V gene is TRBV6-5, the J gene TRBJ1-2; tentative D call: TRBD1 (5 bases). In germline, CDR1 is MNHEY, CDR2 SVGAGI. This CDR3 has 15 amino acids. V was clipped by 0 bases and J by 4 bases, with 12 bases between them.

V usage is TRBV6-5 and J usage is TRBJ1-5; perhaps TRBD1 as D (5 bases). Trimming shortened V by 6 bases and J by 3 bases, and 15 bases separated the two germline ends. This CDR3 contains 15 residues. Germline V gene sequence: CDR1 MNHEY, CDR2 SVGAGI. The CDR3 sequence is CASRISIGVNQPQHF. The DNA of the CDR3 is TGTGCCAGCAGAATATCTATAGGGGTCAATCAGCCCCAGCATTTT.

This clone was counted only a few times. The V gene is TRBV3-1 (or the pseudogene TRBV3-2), the J gene TRBJ1-2; TRBD1 agrees at 7 bases. This CDR3 has 15 amino acids. J gave up 0 bases and V 7 bases, and 8 bases lay outside the gene matches. From germline, CDR1 is LGHDT and CDR2 YNNKEL (reference sequence). CDR3 residues: CASTRDSLANYGYTF. CDR3 nucleotide sequence: TGTGCCAGCACTAGGGACAGCCTAGCTAACTATGGCTACACCTTC.

This chain uses TRBV5-1 with TRBJ2-7; 8 nucleotides agree with TRBD1. Unmatched junction bases numbered 5, after V lost 0 bases and J lost 3 bases. The CDR3 sequence is 15 residues long. CDR1 and CDR2 from the germline V gene are SGHRS and YFSETQ. CDR3 sequence reads: CASSLAPGTGYEQYF. The CDR3 bases are TGCGCCAGCAGCTTGGCCCCCGGGACAGGCTACGAGCAGTACTTC. The full variable domain, in which reference TRBV5-1 and TRBJ2-7 provide the parts outside the CDR3, is KAGVTQTPRYLIKTRGQQVTLSCSPISGHRSVSWYQQTPGQGLQFLFEYFSETQRNKGNFPGRFSGRQFSNSRSEMNVSTLELGDSALYLCASSLAPGTGYEQYFGPGTRLTVT.

The V and J genes are TRBV6-6 and TRBJ2-2, with 9 bases lining up with TRBD1. The V gene's germline CDR1 is MNHNY and CDR2 SVGAGI (reference sequence). J lost 6 bases, V lost 6 bases, and 2 bases had no gene match. The CDR3 contains 13 residues. CDR3 protein: CASRQGAAGELFF. The CDR3 nucleotides read TGTGCCAGCAGACAGGGGGCGGCCGGGGAGCTGTTTTTT.

This chain uses TRBV7-6 with TRBJ2-2; 8 bases agree with TRBD1. The CDR3 covers 16 residues. Germline lookup yields CDR1 SGHVS and CDR2 FNYEAQ. Trimming at V came to 5 bases and at J to 7 bases, leaving 12 bases not matched to a gene. The CDR3 DNA follows: TGTGCCAGCAGCCCATCCGGACAGGGATGGGTCGGGGAGCTGTTTTTT. Protein sequence: CASSPSGQGWVGELFF.